This T cell receptor beta chain was profiled in a study of OX40 agonist ivuxolimab in advanced cancers. Study-level background: The patients got ivuxolimab, which is an agonistic anti-OX40 (CD134) antibody. A history of anti-PD-1, anti-PD-L1 or anti-CTLA-4 therapy was acceptable, and about 37% had some. Notes on the study in general: At 0.1 to 3.0 mg/kg, clonal expansion of CD4+ and CD8+ blood T cells had occurred by week 6.

About this clone itself: Its antigen is currently unknown.

Profiled with immunoSEQ multiplex PCR; TCRdb holds only in-frame clones, not every one. The data show around 43,000 clones, with 86% seen just once and approximately 13% held by the top ten. From germline, CDR1 is SGHTS and CDR2 YDEGEE. Trimming left V 4 bases short and J 0 bases short, with 11 bases between. The CDR3 runs to 15 residues. This TCR was sampled from an adult with an advanced solid tumor such as melanoma, head and neck, liver or kidney cancer. This material consisted of CD4+ or CD8+ T cells sorted from blood, taken in a trial of the OX40 agonist ivuxolimab. This chain links TRBV5-8 with TRBJ2-4; D unresolved. The CDR3 protein is CASSPYMGAKNIQYF. The CDR3 bases are TGTGCCAGCAGCCCATACATGGGAGCCAAAAACATTCAGTACTTC. The full variable domain, with the rest looked up from reference TRBV5-8 and TRBJ2-4, is EAGVTQSPTHLIKTRGQQATLRCSPISGHTSVYWYQQALGLGLQFLLWYDEGEERNRGNFPPRFSGRQFPNYSSELNVNALELEDSALYLCASSPYMGAKNIQYFGAGTRLSVL.